This T cell receptor beta chain emerged from a study of blood T cell repertoires in COVID-19. Profiling relied on immunoSEQ multiplex PCR, and the TCRdb table lists in-frame clones only, not all of them. The data contain 100,000 to 150,000 clones, 75% to 85% of them singletons. The receptor was derived from a man between 40 and 49 years old with active or convalescent COVID-19. The material sequenced was peripheral blood.

Here the CDR3 DNA reads TGCGCCAGCAGTGAGTCGGGAGCGGGAGAAAACACCGGGGAGCTGTTTTTT. As protein: CASSESGAGENTGELFF. The chain recombines TRBV10-1 with TRBJ2-2; 8 bases are a match to TRBD2. Germline loops: CDR1 WNHNN, CDR2 SYGVQD (reference sequence). This CDR3 is built from 17 residues. J gave up 2 bases and V 0 bases, and 5 bases lay outside the gene matches.